The clone carrying this T cell receptor (beta chain) was seen a few times. Sequencing used immunoSEQ multiplex PCR; TCRdb keeps in-frame clones, though not all of them. The data show around 150,000 clones, roughly 81% seen once. The germline CDR1 and CDR2 sequences are ENHRY and SYGVKD. Trimming removed 10 bases from V and 2 bases from J, with 16 bases in between. This CDR3 is built from 14 residues. These data belong to a study of blood T cell repertoires in COVID-19. Enrolled during active infection, Seattle patients were then followed longitudinally. Sequencing was carried out using peripheral blood. The rearrangement links TRBV10-3 to TRBJ2-3, with D perhaps matching TRBD2 (7 bases). This TCR was recovered from a woman aged 55-69 years with COVID-19, enrolled during active disease. The DNA for the CDR3 is TGTGCCACCCAGGCGGGGGACAACACAGATACGCAGTATTTT. Its protein is CATQAGDNTDTQYF.